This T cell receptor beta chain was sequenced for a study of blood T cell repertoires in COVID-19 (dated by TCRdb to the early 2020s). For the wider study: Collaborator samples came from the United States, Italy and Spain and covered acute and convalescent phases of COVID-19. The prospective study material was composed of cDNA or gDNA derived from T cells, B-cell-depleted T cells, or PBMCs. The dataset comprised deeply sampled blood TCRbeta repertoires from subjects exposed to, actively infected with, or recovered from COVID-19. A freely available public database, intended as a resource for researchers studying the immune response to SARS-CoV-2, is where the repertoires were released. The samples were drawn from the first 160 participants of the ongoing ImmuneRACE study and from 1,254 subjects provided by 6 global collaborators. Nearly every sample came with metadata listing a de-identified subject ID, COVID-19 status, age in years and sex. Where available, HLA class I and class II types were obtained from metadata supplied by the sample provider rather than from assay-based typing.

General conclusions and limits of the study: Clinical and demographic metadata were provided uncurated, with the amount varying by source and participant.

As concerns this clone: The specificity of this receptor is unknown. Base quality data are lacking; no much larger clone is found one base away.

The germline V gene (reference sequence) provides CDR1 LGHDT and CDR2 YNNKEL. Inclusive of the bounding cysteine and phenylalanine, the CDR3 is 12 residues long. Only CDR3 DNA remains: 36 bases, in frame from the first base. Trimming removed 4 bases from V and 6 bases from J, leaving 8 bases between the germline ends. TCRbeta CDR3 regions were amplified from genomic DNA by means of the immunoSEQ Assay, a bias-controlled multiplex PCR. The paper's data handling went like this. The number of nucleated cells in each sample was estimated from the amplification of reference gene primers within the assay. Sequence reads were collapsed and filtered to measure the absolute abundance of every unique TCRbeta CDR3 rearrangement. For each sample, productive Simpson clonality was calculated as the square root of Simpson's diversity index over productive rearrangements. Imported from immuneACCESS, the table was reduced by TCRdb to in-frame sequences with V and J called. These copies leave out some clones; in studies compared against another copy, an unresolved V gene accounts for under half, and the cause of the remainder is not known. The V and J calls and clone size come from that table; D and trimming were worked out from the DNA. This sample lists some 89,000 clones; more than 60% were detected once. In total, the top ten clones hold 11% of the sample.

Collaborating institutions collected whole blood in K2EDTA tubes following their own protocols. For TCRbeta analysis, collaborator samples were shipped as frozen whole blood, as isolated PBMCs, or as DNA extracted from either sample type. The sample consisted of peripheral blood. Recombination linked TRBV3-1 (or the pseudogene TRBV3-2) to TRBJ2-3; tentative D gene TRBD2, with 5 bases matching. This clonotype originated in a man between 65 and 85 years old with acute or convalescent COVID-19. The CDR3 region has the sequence CASSPDWDTQYF. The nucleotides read TGTGCCAGCAGCCCGGACTGGGATACGCAGTATTTT.